The rows below give T cell receptor beta chains drawn from one sample of a study of blood T cells in healthy people across ages. TCRdb ran MiXCR on the 5' RACE reads and lists one entry per CDR3 protein. The sample yields 870,000 or so distinct CDR3 sequences, more than 25% seen once. Sample: blood. The receptors were gathered from a woman of 80 years or more in good health. Each CDR3 is given with its conserved first and last residue. The D gene is left open where the match is weak. Only some rows state a clone size, as once, few, many or a class for expanded clones.

CDR3nt | CDR3aa | abundance | j_gene | v_gene | d_gene
TGTGCCAGCAGTTTAGCATTTTCAGCAAGAAACACCATATATTTT | CASSLAFSARNTIYF | . | TRBJ1-3 | TRBV28 | .
TGTGCCAGCAGCCGAGAGGTGGCCAGGTCGGAGACCCAGTACTTC | CASSREVARSETQYF | many | TRBJ2-5 | TRBV7-2 | .
TGTGCCAGCAGCCAGGGAATAGGCAGGGAAGGCTACACCTTC | CASSQGIGREGYTF | few | TRBJ1-2 | TRBV4-2 | .
TGTGCCAGCAGCCTGGATGGGGGAGATGAGCAGTACTTC | CASSLDGGDEQYF | . | TRBJ2-7 | TRBV2 | .
TGTGCCAGCAGCTCGGACAGGGGAACCTTGAACACTGAAGCTTTCTTT | CASSSDRGTLNTEAFF | . | TRBJ1-1 | TRBV13 | TRBD1
TGCGCCAGCAGCTTGGCCACAGGCCTCGAGCAGTTCTTC | CASSLATGLEQFF | many | TRBJ2-1 | TRBV5-1 | .
TGTGCCAGCAGTGACGGGACAGCACCGCGGGAGCAGTACTTC | CASSDGTAPREQYF | . | TRBJ2-5 | TRBV6-1 | .
TGCGCCAGCAGCTGGACGATTACAGGGGGCCAAGAGACCCAGTACTTC | CASSWTITGGQETQYF | . | TRBJ2-5 | TRBV5-1 | TRBD1
TGCAGTGCTAGAGATTTGACGGGATCCTATAATTCACCCCTCCACTTT | CSARDLTGSYNSPLHF | . | TRBJ1-6 | TRBV20-1 | .
TGTGCCAGCACGCGCGAGGGGGGGGTCCGCAATGAGCAGTTCTTC | CASTREGGVRNEQFF | . | TRBJ2-1 | TRBV5-4 | .
TGTGCCAGCAGCTTTGGGAGGACTGACTCCGAGCAGTACTTC | CASSFGRTDSEQYF | many | TRBJ2-7 | TRBV4-2 | .
TGTGCCAGCAGCCCTAGACTCTTGGCGGGGGACCAAGAGACCCAGTACTTC | CASSPRLLAGDQETQYF | many | TRBJ2-5 | TRBV7-2 | TRBD2
TGTGCCAGCAGCTCAACAGGGGGTTCCTACAATGAGCAGTTCTTC | CASSSTGGSYNEQFF | many | TRBJ2-1 | TRBV11-2 | TRBD1
TGTGCCAGCAGTGAGGCCCCCGGGACAGGGGGTAGGGGCTATGGCTACACCTTC | CASSEAPGTGGRGYGYTF | . | TRBJ1-2 | TRBV27 | TRBD1
TGTGCCAGCAGCTTCGACCCCTCCTACGAGCAGTACTTC | CASSFDPSYEQYF | . | TRBJ2-7 | TRBV7-2 | .
TGCAGTGCTACGTCACAGGGAATTAGGAACATTCAGTACTTC | CSATSQGIRNIQYF | few | TRBJ2-4 | TRBV20-1 | .
TGTGCCAGCAGTCGCACCTGGACAGGGGGAATCTCTGGGGCCAACGTCCTGACTTTC | CASSRTWTGGISGANVLTF | few | TRBJ2-6 | TRBV6-1 | TRBD1
TGCGCCGGCAGCCCGGACTCCTTCACAGATACGCAGTATTTT | CAGSPDSFTDTQYF | . | TRBJ2-3 | TRBV5-1 | .
TGTGCCAGCAGTTTAGCAGCGGGAGACTGGAATGAGCAGTTCTTC | CASSLAAGDWNEQFF | . | TRBJ2-1 | TRBV12-3/TRBV12-4 | TRBD2
TGCAGTGCTAGGCCGGACAGGGGGAAAGAGACCCAGTACTTC | CSARPDRGKETQYF | many | TRBJ2-5 | TRBV20-1 | TRBD1
TGCAGTGAGTCTGAGATAGGCTACGAGCAGTACTTC | CSESEIGYEQYF | few | TRBJ2-7 | TRBV20-1 | .
TGTGCCAGCTCCCTTCAGGAGACCTCTATCAATCAGCCCCAGCATTTT | CASSLQETSINQPQHF | . | TRBJ1-5 | TRBV18 | .
TGCGCCAGCAGCCGACTAGCGGGGGGGCGTGAGCAGTACTTC | CASSRLAGGREQYF | few | TRBJ2-5 | TRBV4-1 | TRBD2
TGTGCCAGCCAAACGGTTAGCGGGAACCACGAGCAGTACTTC | CASQTVSGNHEQYF | . | TRBJ2-7 | TRBV6-2/TRBV6-3 | TRBD2
TGTGCCAGCAGTTATGGGCCTGGAAACACCATATATTTT | CASSYGPGNTIYF | few | TRBJ1-3 | TRBV6-5 | .
TGTGCCAGCAGCTTAGGGGTTACAGGTCTCTATGGCTACACCTTC | CASSLGVTGLYGYTF | many | TRBJ1-2 | TRBV7-2 | .
TGTGCCAGCAGACCAAGAGTAGCGGGGGCCACGTCTGGTGAGCAGTTCTTC | CASRPRVAGATSGEQFF | . | TRBJ2-1 | TRBV2 | TRBD2
TGTGCCAGTAGTATAGATCGTGGTAGAAGCACAGATACGCAGTATTTT | CASSIDRGRSTDTQYF | . | TRBJ2-3 | TRBV19 | .
TGTGCCAGCAGTGAAGGACCCGTTGGCTACACCTTC | CASSEGPVGYTF | . | TRBJ1-2 | TRBV6-1 | .
. | CASSLKSGTGVGSGNTRYF | . | TRBJ1-3 | TRBV7-2 | .
TGTGCCAGCAGCTCAACCGGGGCCAACGTCCTGACTTTC | CASSSTGANVLTF | many | TRBJ2-6 | TRBV7-2 | .
TGTGCCAGCAGCTTAGGGGGGGACCGGGGTGAAAAACTGTTTTTT | CASSLGGDRGEKLFF | few | TRBJ1-4 | TRBV7-2 | .
TGCGCCAGCACAGCCCGCACCGCCAGCTCCTACAATGAGCAGTTCTTC | CASTARTASSYNEQFF | many | TRBJ2-1 | TRBV5-1 | .
TGTGCCAGCAGCGCCTGGGACAGACGCTCTGGGGCCAACGTCCTGACTTTC | CASSAWDRRSGANVLTF | . | TRBJ2-6 | TRBV5-4 | TRBD1
TGCGCCAGCAGTCCGACAGGGGTGGAGACCCAGTACTTC | CASSPTGVETQYF | many | TRBJ2-5 | TRBV10-1 | TRBD1
TGTGCCAGCAGCATACCTGAGGGAGGTTCCACAGATACGCAGTATTTT | CASSIPEGGSTDTQYF | . | TRBJ2-3 | TRBV7-9 | .
TGCAGTGCTAGGGAGGGCGGAAGAGGCTACACCTTC | CSAREGGRGYTF | few | TRBJ1-2 | TRBV20-1 | .
TGTGCCAGCAGTTACTCTAAAGGGTGGCGCAATCAGCCCCAGCATTTT | CASSYSKGWRNQPQHF | few | TRBJ1-5 | TRBV6-2/TRBV6-3 | .
TGTGCCAGCACCTTACTAGGGGCCGACGACTATGGCTACACCTTC | CASTLLGADDYGYTF | many | TRBJ1-2 | TRBV6-6 | .
TGCGCCAGCAGCTTGGGGAGGGCTCGTCGTTTGGGCAATCAGCCCCAGCATTTT | CASSLGRARRLGNQPQHF | . | TRBJ1-5 | TRBV5-1 | .
TGTGCCAGCAGTGCCGAATATAGCAATCAGCCCCAGCATTTT | CASSAEYSNQPQHF | few | TRBJ1-5 | TRBV2 | .
TGTGCCAGCAGCGTAGAAGGGACAGGGGGCTACGAGCAGTACTTC | CASSVEGTGGYEQYF | few | TRBJ2-7 | TRBV9 | TRBD1
TGTGCCAGCAGCCGGACGGACTTCTATGGCTACACCTTC | CASSRTDFYGYTF | . | TRBJ1-2 | TRBV7-9 | .
TGTGCCAGCAGTTACCGGGACAGGGTTCGCTACAATGAGCAGTTCTTC | CASSYRDRVRYNEQFF | many | TRBJ2-1 | TRBV6-2/TRBV6-3 | TRBD1
TGTGCCAGCAGCTTAGTTATCTGGGGACAGGGGAGGACTGAAGCTTTCTTT | CASSLVIWGQGRTEAFF | . | TRBJ1-1 | TRBV7-8 | TRBD1
TGCAGTGCTAGAGATCAGATGGCAGTCCAAGAGACCCAGTACTTC | CSARDQMAVQETQYF | many | TRBJ2-5 | TRBV20-1 | .
TGTGCCAGCAGCACGGGACAGTTCTACGAGCAGTACTTC | CASSTGQFYEQYF | many | TRBJ2-7 | TRBV12-3/TRBV12-4 | TRBD1